The 18 T cell receptor beta chains in this list originate from one sample, sequenced in a study of cytomegalovirus exposure and HLA in healthy donors. The PCR made use of 60 Vbeta and 13 Jbeta primers. Method: immunoSEQ multiplex PCR; TCRdb's copy keeps in-frame clones and lacks some. The table includes some 150,000 clones, less than 85% detected once. The sequenced sample consisted of PBMCs. The receptors were gathered from a male donor in good health and CMV-seronegative.

This clone was seen just once. The J gene is TRBJ1-4, the V gene TRBV6-1; a weak D match, TRBD1 (6 bases). In germline, CDR1 is MNHNS, CDR2 SASEGT. Trimming left V 6 bases short and J 8 bases short, with 7 bases between. This CDR3 comprises 11 residues. CDR3 sequence (DNA): TGTGCCAGCAGAGGACAGGAAAAACTGTTTTTT. The encoded protein is CASRGQEKLFF.

This clone turned up a few times. The gene calls are TRBV10-3 and TRBJ2-7, with D perhaps TRBD1 (7 bases). Germline V lookup: CDR1 ENHRY, CDR2 SYGVKD. This CDR3 region has 16 residues. Trimming shortened V by 6 bases and J by 3 bases, and 21 bases separated the two germline ends. This chain's CDR3 is CAIRRQGGQENYEQYF. For the CDR3, the DNA is TGTGCCATCAGGAGGCAGGGAGGACAGGAGAACTACGAGCAGTACTTC.

J is TRBJ1-4 and V is TRBV28, with 9 bases aligning to TRBD1. V dropped 6 bases and J dropped 7; count of bases not matched to a gene: 9. The CDR3 runs to 15 residues. Per the germline V gene, CDR1 is MDHEN and CDR2 is SYDVKM. CDR3 protein: CASSLPGQGSEKLFF. DNA for the CDR3: TGTGCCAGCAGCTTGCCGGGACAGGGTAGTGAAAAACTGTTTTTT.

This chain connects TRBV5-6 to TRBJ2-1; D possibly corresponds to TRBD1 (6 bases). The V end lost 5 bases, the J end lost 2 bases, and 17 bases lay between the germline ends. Germline values: CDR1 SGHDT, CDR2 YYEEEE. The CDR3 spans 16 residues. CDR3 in DNA: TGTGCCAGCAGTCCTCGGTTGACAGGAACCTACAATGAGCAGTTCTTC. Protein product: CASSPRLTGTYNEQFF. The entire variable domain, with the rest obtained from reference TRBV5-6 and TRBJ2-1, is as follows: DAGVTQSPTHLIKTRGQQVTLRCSPKSGHDTVSWYQQALGQGPQFIFQYYEEEERQRGNFPDRFSGHQFPNYSSELNVNALLLGDSALYLCASSPRLTGTYNEQFFGPGTRLTVL.

The V call is TRBV6-1, the J call TRBJ2-5, with D unclear. Trimming took off 9 bases at V and 0 bases at J, with 8 bases between the two ends. Germline V gene sequence: CDR1 MNHNS, CDR2 SASEGT. The CDR3 covers 12 residues. The CDR3 here is CASRWYQETQYF. The CDR3 DNA sequence: TGTGCCAGTCGGTGGTACCAAGAGACCCAGTACTTC.

The chain joins TRBV5-1 to TRBJ1-2; D call uncertain. Germline CDR1 is SGHRS and CDR2 is YFSETQ. The V and J ends lost 0 bases and 3 bases respectively, with 9 bases between them. The length of the CDR3 is 14 residues. The CDR3 nucleotides read TGCGCCAGCAGCTTGGACCCGGGAGACTATGGCTACACCTTC. This translates into CASSLDPGDYGYTF.

The CDR3 loop reads CASSETGTGGLYEQYF. In nucleotides, the CDR3 is TGTGCCAGCAGCGAGACCGGGACAGGGGGACTTTACGAGCAGTACTTC. The gene calls are TRBV7-2 and TRBJ2-7; 11 positions agree with TRBD1. The CDR3 spans 16 residues. Germline-derived CDR1 and CDR2 are SGHTA and FQGNSA. The trim removed 5 bases at V and 4 bases at J, leaving 10 bases unmatched.

The chain employs TRBV6-1 and TRBJ2-5; 8 bases align to TRBD1. V lost 4 bases and J lost 5; bases outside the gene matches: 6. Germline assignment: CDR1 MNHNS and CDR2 SASEGT. This CDR3 has 14 residues. In DNA form, the CDR3 reads TGTGCCAGCAGTGCGCAGGGGGCGGGGGAGACCCAGTACTTC. Residues: CASSAQGAGETQYF.

V and J are TRBV14 and TRBJ2-1, with D unresolved. V lost 3 bases, J lost 4 bases, and 19 bases lay in between. Germline V gives CDR1 SGHDN, CDR2 FVKESK. CDR3 length equals 17 residues. The CDR3 reads CASSHPRRSPLYNEQFF. The CDR3 bases are TGTGCCAGCAGCCACCCCCGCCGGAGTCCCCTGTACAATGAGCAGTTCTTC.

About this clone: The sample holds other DNA sequences that translate to the same CDR3. The J gene is TRBJ2-7, the V gene TRBV7-8; 11 bases line up with TRBD2. This CDR3 region has 18 residues. Trimming removed 3 bases from V and 2 bases from J; junction bases left unmatched: 12. In germline, CDR1 is SGHVS, CDR2 FQNEAQ. The CDR3 here is CASSLENIGTSGAYEQYF. CDR3 nucleotides: TGTGCCAGCAGCTTGGAAAACATCGGGACTAGCGGAGCCTACGAGCAGTACTTC.

The chain links TRBV10-3 to TRBJ2-1, with TRBD2 matching 9 bases. In germline, CDR1 is ENHRY, CDR2 SYGVKD. Trimming removed 9 bases from V and 5 bases from J; junction bases left unmatched: 8. The CDR3 covers 14 residues. The CDR3 reads CAMGGGLANNEQFF. The CDR3 DNA is TGTGCCATGGGGGGGGGACTAGCTAACAATGAGCAGTTCTTC.

V usage is TRBV28 and J usage is TRBJ2-2; 9 positions match TRBD1. V shed 3 bases, J shed 5 bases, and the junction held 4 bases outside the gene matches. Germline-derived CDR1 and CDR2 are MDHEN and SYDVKM. CDR3 length: 15 amino acids. The CDR3 region has the DNA TGTGCCAGCAGTTTCATTGGACAGGGGACCGGGGAGCTGTTTTTT. Translation: CASSFIGQGTGELFF. Complete variable domain (other parts from reference TRBV28 and TRBJ2-2): DVKVTQSSRYLVKRTGEKVFLECVQDMDHENMFWYRQDPGLGLRLIYFSYDVKMKEKGDIPEGYSVSREKKERFSLILESASTNQTSMYLCASSFIGQGTGELFFGEGSRLTVL.

Only one count was recorded for this clone. The chain links TRBV5-1 to TRBJ2-1, with 10 bases lining up with TRBD2. The CDR3 consists of 14 residues. The J segment lost 4 bases and the V segment lost 9 bases, leaving 7 bases of the junction unmatched. Germline V gives CDR1 SGHRS, CDR2 YFSETQ. The chain's CDR3 is CAILAGAWYNEQFF. CDR3 DNA sequence: TGCGCCATCCTAGCGGGGGCCTGGTACAATGAGCAGTTCTTC.

This clone was seen a few times. V gene TRBV25-1 combines with J gene TRBJ2-1; 10 nucleotides agree with TRBD1. CDR1 is MGHDK, CDR2 SYGVNS, per germline. The CDR3 sequence is 13 residues long. Unmatched junction bases numbered 4, after V lost 6 bases and J lost 8 bases. The chain's CDR3 is CASRGQGLDEQFF. In nucleotides, the CDR3 is TGTGCCAGCAGGGGACAGGGGCTCGATGAGCAGTTCTTC.

The rearrangement joins TRBV7-8 to TRBJ2-1; 10 bases are a match to TRBD2. Germline V gene sequence: CDR1 SGHVS, CDR2 FQNEAQ. V lost 0 bases to trimming and J lost 7 bases; unmatched junction nucleotides: 9. This CDR3 spans 17 amino acids. The CDR3 region is CASSLASGRKTTNEQFF. The CDR3 DNA reads TGTGCCAGCAGCTTAGCTAGCGGGAGGAAGACGACGAATGAGCAGTTCTTC.

The genes are TRBV4-3 and TRBJ2-3; D is possibly TRBD2 (6 bases). The germline V gene encodes CDR1 LGHNA and CDR2 YSLEER. CDR3 size: 15 residues. With 1 base removed from V and 4 bases from J, the gap between germline ends came to 12 bases. The CDR3 region has the DNA TGCGCCAGCAGCCAAGCCGGGCTAGCGTCAGATACGCAGTATTTT. It codes for CASSQAGLASDTQYF.

CDR3 sequence reads: CASSQDRGTGNEKLFF. The CDR3 bases are TGCGCCAGCAGCCAAGATAGGGGGACAGGAAATGAAAAACTGTTTTTT. J is TRBJ1-4 and V is TRBV4-3, with 8 bases fitting TRBD1. This CDR3 comprises 16 residues. Trimming at V came to 0 bases and at J to 5 bases, leaving 5 bases not matched to a gene. CDR1 and CDR2 from the germline V gene are LGHNA and YSLEER.

This clone appeared a few times. The chain combines TRBV21-1 with TRBJ2-7; no DNA check was done on the table's D call, TRBD2. TRBV21-1 is a known pseudogene. The CDR3 spans 14 residues. CDR3 sequence (DNA): TGTGCCAGCAGCATCGGTAGGAGACCCTACGAGCAGTACTTC. It encodes CASSIGRRPYEQYF.